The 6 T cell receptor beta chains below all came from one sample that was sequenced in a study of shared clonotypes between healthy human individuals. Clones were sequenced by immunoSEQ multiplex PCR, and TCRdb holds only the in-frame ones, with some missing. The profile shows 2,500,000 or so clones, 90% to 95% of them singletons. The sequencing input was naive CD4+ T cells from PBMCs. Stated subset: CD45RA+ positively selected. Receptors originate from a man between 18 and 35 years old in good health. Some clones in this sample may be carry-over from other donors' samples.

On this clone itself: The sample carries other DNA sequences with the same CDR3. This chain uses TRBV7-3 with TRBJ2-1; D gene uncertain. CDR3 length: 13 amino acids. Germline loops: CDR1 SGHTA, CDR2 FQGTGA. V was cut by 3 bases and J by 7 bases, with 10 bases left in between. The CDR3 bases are TGTGCCAGCAGCTTGAGTGGCGGAAATGAGCAGTTCTTC. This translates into CASSLSGGNEQFF.

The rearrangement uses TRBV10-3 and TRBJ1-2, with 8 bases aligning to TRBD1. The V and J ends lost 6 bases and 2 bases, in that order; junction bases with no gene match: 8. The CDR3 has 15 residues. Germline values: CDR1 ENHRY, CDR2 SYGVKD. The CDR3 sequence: CAISGQGVGNYGYTF. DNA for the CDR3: TGTGCCATCAGCGGACAGGGAGTGGGAAACTATGGCTACACCTTC.

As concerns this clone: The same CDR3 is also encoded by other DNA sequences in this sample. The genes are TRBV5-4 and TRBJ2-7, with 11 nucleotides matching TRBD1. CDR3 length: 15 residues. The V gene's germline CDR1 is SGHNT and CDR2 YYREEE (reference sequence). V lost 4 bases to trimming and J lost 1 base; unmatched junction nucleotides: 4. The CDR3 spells CASSPRDRGSYEQYF. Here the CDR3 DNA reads TGTGCCAGCAGCCCCCGGGACAGGGGGTCCTACGAGCAGTACTTC.

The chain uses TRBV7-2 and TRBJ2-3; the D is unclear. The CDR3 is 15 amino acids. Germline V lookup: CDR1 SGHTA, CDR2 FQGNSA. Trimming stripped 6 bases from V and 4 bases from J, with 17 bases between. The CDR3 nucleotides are TGTGCCAGCAGTCCCCGGCTAGTGGGCGCAGATACGCAGTATTTT. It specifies CASSPRLVGADTQYF.

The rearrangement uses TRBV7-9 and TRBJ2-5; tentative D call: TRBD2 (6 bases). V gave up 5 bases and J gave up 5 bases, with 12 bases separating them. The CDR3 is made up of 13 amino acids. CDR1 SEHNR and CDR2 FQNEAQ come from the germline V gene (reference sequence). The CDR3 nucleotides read TGTGCCAGCAGCACCAATGGGGGGGAGACCCAGTACTTC. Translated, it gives CASSTNGGETQYF. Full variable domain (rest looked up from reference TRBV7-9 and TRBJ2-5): DTGVSQNPRHKITKRGQNVTFRCDPISEHNRLYWYRQTLGQGPEFLTYFQNEAQLEKSRLLSDRFSAERPKGSFSTLEIQRTEQGDSAMYLCASSTNGGETQYFGPGTRLLVL.

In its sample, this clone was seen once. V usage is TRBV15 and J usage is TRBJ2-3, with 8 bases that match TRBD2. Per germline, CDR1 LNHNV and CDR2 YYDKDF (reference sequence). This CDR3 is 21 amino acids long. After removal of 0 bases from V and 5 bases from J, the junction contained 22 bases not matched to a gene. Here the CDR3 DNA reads TGTGCCACCAGCAGAGATGGCGGGGGGAGCGCAGCTCACGGAGCACGAGATACGCAGTATTTT. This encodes CATSRDGGGSAAHGARDTQYF.